This T cell receptor (beta chain) was captured in a study of T cell repertoires in cytomegalovirus infection. To note about this clonotype: Its antigen remains unknown.

TCRdb redid the calling of the reads with MiXCR, one entry per CDR3 protein. The data hold about a million distinct CDR3 sequences, with about a third observed a single time. Germline CDR1 reads SNHLY; CDR2 reads FYNNEI. V shed 5 bases and J shed 3 bases, with 16 bases lying between them. The CDR3 is 15 residues long. The receptor's source is a human donor in good health (CMV status not recorded). Some clones in this sample may be carry-over from other donors' samples. V gene TRBV2 combines with J gene TRBJ1-2; D remains unclear. The starting material was cultured CD8+ T cells from PBMCs, obtained from culture after CMV antigen stimulation. Here the CDR3 reads CASSPRSIAYYGYTF. The CDR3, as DNA: TGTGCCAGCAGTCCCCGAAGTATAGCCTACTATGGCTACACCTTC.